This T cell receptor (beta chain) was sequenced in a study of T cell changes during pregnancy in multiple sclerosis. Method: immunoSEQ multiplex PCR; TCRdb's copy keeps in-frame clones and lacks some. The sample records around 130,000 clones, 93% being singletons. The germline V gene has CDR1 SNHLY and CDR2 FYNNEI. The CDR3 has 13 residues. The V end was cut by 3 bases, the J end by 2 bases, with 6 bases between. The material was peripheral blood, obtained before pregnancy. The TCR was taken from a female donor with multiple sclerosis, enrolled in a pregnancy study. This chain links TRBV2 with TRBJ2-3; possible D gene TRBD1, 5 bases. The chain's CDR3 is CASSEDTTDTQYF. DNA of the CDR3: TGTGCCAGCAGTGAGGACACCACAGATACGCAGTATTTT. Full variable domain (remainder filled in from reference TRBV2 and TRBJ2-3): EPEVTQTPSHQVTQMGQEVILRCVPISNHLYFYWYRQILGQKVEFLVSFYNNEISEKSEIFDDQFSVERPDGSNFTLKIRSTKLEDSAMYFCASSEDTTDTQYFGPGTRLTVL.